This is a list of T cell receptor beta chains from one sample in a study of shared clonotypes between healthy human individuals. Here immunoSEQ multiplex PCR was the method, and the copy in TCRdb shows in-frame clones only, minus some. The sample holds roughly 2.4 million clones, around 95% seen once. Material for sequencing was naive CD4+ T cells sorted from blood. The source is a man between 18 and 29 years old in good health. The CDR3 runs from the conserved cysteine through the conserved F or W. A D gene is named only where the DNA matches it firmly. Expanded clones get a size class; other rows say once, few or many, or leave the size out.

d_gene: -
abundance: -
j_gene: TRBJ2-1
len: 14
v_gene: TRBV11-2
CDR3aa: CASSTGLAYNEQFF
CDR3nt: TGTGCCAGCAGCACAGGGCTAGCCTACAATGAGCAGTTCTTC

d_gene: TRBD2
abundance: once
j_gene: TRBJ2-5
len: 17
v_gene: TRBV30
CDR3aa: CAWSEGTSGTWQETQYF
CDR3nt: TGTGCCTGGAGTGAAGGGACTAGCGGGACGTGGCAAGAGACCCAGTACTTC

d_gene: TRBD2
abundance: -
j_gene: TRBJ2-7
len: 14
v_gene: TRBV18
CDR3aa: CASSPGTSAYEQYF
CDR3nt: TGTGCCAGCTCCCCCGGGACTAGCGCCTACGAGCAGTACTTC

d_gene: TRBD2
abundance: -
j_gene: TRBJ2-1
len: 16
v_gene: TRBV5-1
CDR3aa: CASSSLTSGDYNEQFF
CDR3nt: TGCGCCAGCAGCTCGCTGACTAGCGGCGACTACAATGAGCAGTTCTTC

d_gene: TRBD1
abundance: -
j_gene: TRBJ2-1
len: 15
v_gene: TRBV11-2
CDR3aa: CASSPRRDRYNEQFF
CDR3nt: TGTGCCAGCAGCCCTAGGCGGGACAGGTACAATGAGCAGTTCTTC

d_gene: TRBD1
abundance: once
j_gene: TRBJ2-1
len: 15
v_gene: TRBV10-3
CDR3aa: CAISAGTGITSEQFF
CDR3nt: TGTGCCATCAGTGCGGGGACAGGGATAACCAGTGAGCAGTTCTTC

d_gene: -
abundance: -
j_gene: TRBJ2-6
len: 15
v_gene: TRBV9
CDR3aa: CASSTRSSGANVLTF
CDR3nt: TGTGCCAGCAGCACAAGGAGTTCTGGGGCCAACGTCCTGACTTTC

d_gene: -
abundance: once
j_gene: TRBJ2-7
len: 14
v_gene: TRBV7-4
CDR3aa: CASLPGGSSYEQYF
CDR3nt: TGTGCCAGCCTCCCTGGTGGGTCCTCCTACGAGCAGTACTTC

d_gene: -
abundance: -
j_gene: TRBJ1-1
len: 14
v_gene: TRBV11-3
CDR3aa: CASSPGGVDTEAFF
CDR3nt: TGTGCCAGCAGCCCCGGGGGGGTGGACACTGAAGCTTTCTTT

d_gene: -
abundance: -
j_gene: TRBJ1-3
len: 19
v_gene: TRBV28
CDR3aa: CASSTGRAGASYSGNTIYF
CDR3nt: TGTGCCAGCAGTACCGGCAGGGCAGGAGCTTCGTACTCTGGAAACACCATATATTTT

d_gene: TRBD2
abundance: -
j_gene: TRBJ2-5
len: 15
v_gene: TRBV5-1
CDR3aa: CASSVGLAAQETQYF
CDR3nt: TGCGCCAGCAGCGTGGGACTAGCGGCACAAGAGACCCAGTACTTC

d_gene: TRBD1
abundance: -
j_gene: TRBJ1-1
len: 14
v_gene: TRBV6-1
CDR3aa: CASRGQNAHAEAFF
CDR3nt: TGTGCCAGCAGGGGACAGAATGCCCACGCCGAAGCTTTCTTT

d_gene: TRBD2
abundance: -
j_gene: TRBJ2-5
len: 18
v_gene: TRBV11-2
CDR3aa: CASSSRINSGRARETQYF
CDR3nt: TGTGCCAGCAGCTCGCGGATAAATAGCGGGAGGGCCCGCGAGACCCAGTACTTC

d_gene: -
abundance: -
j_gene: TRBJ2-7
len: 17
v_gene: TRBV30
CDR3aa: CAWRIGLTEPSTYEQYF
CDR3nt: TGTGCCTGGAGGATAGGACTAACGGAGCCATCCACCTACGAGCAGTACTTC

d_gene: -
abundance: -
j_gene: TRBJ2-3
len: 16
v_gene: TRBV12-2
CDR3aa: CASRNTSTPFTDTQYF
CDR3nt: TGTGCAAGTCGTAATACTAGCACCCCCTTCACAGATACGCAGTATTTT

d_gene: -
abundance: -
j_gene: TRBJ2-3
len: 14
v_gene: TRBV6-6
CDR3aa: CASSPRGFTDTQYF
CDR3nt: TGTGCCAGCAGCCCGAGGGGCTTTACAGATACGCAGTATTTT

d_gene: -
abundance: -
j_gene: TRBJ1-2
len: 15
v_gene: TRBV6-1
CDR3aa: CASTQSGGPNYGYTF
CDR3nt: TGTGCCAGCACCCAATCGGGAGGACCTAACTATGGCTACACCTTC

d_gene: TRBD1
abundance: -
j_gene: TRBJ2-5
len: 13
v_gene: TRBV18
CDR3aa: CASSLDRAETQYF
CDR3nt: TGTGCCAGCTCACTCGACAGGGCTGAGACCCAGTACTTC

d_gene: -
abundance: -
j_gene: TRBJ2-3
len: 13
v_gene: TRBV11-3
CDR3aa: CASSLIGTDTQYF
CDR3nt: TGTGCCAGCAGCCTAATAGGTACAGATACGCAGTATTTT

d_gene: -
abundance: -
j_gene: TRBJ1-2
len: 13
v_gene: TRBV7-9
CDR3aa: CASSLPGQDGYTF
CDR3nt: TGTGCCAGCAGCTTACCGGGGCAGGATGGCTACACCTTC

d_gene: TRBD1
abundance: -
j_gene: TRBJ2-7
len: 12
v_gene: TRBV29-1
CDR3aa: CSVGQGDYEQYF
CDR3nt: TGCAGCGTAGGACAGGGAGACTACGAGCAGTACTTC

d_gene: -
abundance: -
j_gene: TRBJ2-1
len: 14
v_gene: TRBV10-3
CDR3aa: CAISESGTSNEQFF
CDR3nt: TGTGCCATCAGTGAGTCAGGGACAAGCAATGAGCAGTTCTTC

d_gene: TRBD1
abundance: -
j_gene: TRBJ1-6
len: 17
v_gene: TRBV9
CDR3aa: CASSVTRDRPAGSPLHF
CDR3nt: TGTGCCAGCAGCGTAACCCGGGACAGGCCGGCGGGATCACCCCTCCACTTT

d_gene: TRBD2
abundance: -
j_gene: TRBJ2-1
len: 13
v_gene: TRBV25-1
CDR3aa: CASSFSGGNEQFF
CDR3nt: TGTGCCAGCAGCTTTAGCGGGGGGAATGAGCAGTTCTTC

d_gene: -
abundance: -
j_gene: TRBJ1-2
len: 13
v_gene: TRBV18
CDR3aa: CASSPDGNYGYTF
CDR3nt: TGTGCCAGCTCACCAGACGGTAACTATGGCTACACCTTC

d_gene: -
abundance: -
j_gene: TRBJ2-5
len: 13
v_gene: TRBV29-1
CDR3aa: CSVRGRLQETQYF
CDR3nt: TGCAGCGTCCGAGGACGGTTACAAGAGACCCAGTACTTC

d_gene: TRBD2
abundance: -
j_gene: TRBJ2-1
len: 16
v_gene: TRBV10-1
CDR3aa: CASSRLAGVSYNEQFF
CDR3nt: TGCGCCAGCAGCCGACTAGCGGGGGTCTCCTACAATGAGCAGTTCTTC

d_gene: -
abundance: -
j_gene: TRBJ2-7
len: 15
v_gene: TRBV28
CDR3aa: CASRSEATGSYEQYF
CDR3nt: TGTGCCAGCAGATCCGAAGCGACTGGGTCCTACGAGCAGTACTTC